The 21 T cell receptor beta chains presented below share a single source sample, sequenced in a study of blood T cell repertoires in COVID-19. The assay was immunoSEQ multiplex PCR, and TCRdb's table has in-frame clones only and misses some. The sample yields around 250,000 clones, around 86% seen once. Sequenced input: peripheral blood. Every receptor here comes from a woman aged 55-75 years who had recovered from COVID-19.

V gene TRBV6-5 combines with J gene TRBJ1-6; no definite D call. Between the trimmed V and J ends, which lost 2 bases and 1 base, there was a span of 9 bases. CDR3 length: 16 amino acids. From germline, CDR1 is MNHEY and CDR2 SVGAGI. In nucleotides, the CDR3 is TGTGCCAGCAGTTACAGCATTCGTTCCTATAATTCACCCCTCCACTTT. It codes for CASSYSIRSYNSPLHF.

The CDR3 protein is CASSLRQGANEQYF. As DNA, the CDR3 is TGTGCCAGCAGTCTAAGACAGGGGGCAAACGAGCAGTACTTC. J is TRBJ2-7 and V is TRBV27, with 10 bases identical to TRBD1. V shed 5 bases, J shed 5 bases, and the junction held 6 bases outside the gene matches. Per the germline V gene, CDR1 is MNHEY and CDR2 is SMNVEV (reference sequence). The CDR3 extends over 14 amino acids.

The chain uses TRBV5-1 and TRBJ1-2; no clear D. Germline V gene sequence: CDR1 SGHRS, CDR2 YFSETQ. CDR3 length equals 17 residues. The V end lost 1 base, the J end lost 7 bases, and 23 bases lay between the germline ends. The chain's CDR3 is CASSLSGSGSSVGGYTF. As DNA, the CDR3 is TGCGCCAGCAGCTTGAGTGGTTCTGGGAGTTCGGTGGGTGGCTACACCTTC.

This chain links TRBV5-4 with TRBJ1-3; perhaps TRBD1 as D (6 bases). This CDR3 is 14 amino acids long. CDR1 and CDR2 (germline): SGHNT, YYREEE (reference sequence). V dropped 4 bases and J dropped 1 base, with 9 bases sitting between them. In DNA form, the CDR3 reads TGTGCCAGCAGCCCCACAGGGTCTGGAAACACCATATATTTT. Protein product: CASSPTGSGNTIYF.

This chain joins TRBV6-1 and TRBJ1-5; D ambiguous. The CDR3 is 16 amino acids. Germline loops: CDR1 MNHNS, CDR2 SASEGT. V was shortened by 2 bases and J by 0 bases, with 11 bases between the two germline ends. The CDR3 region has the DNA TGTGCCAGCAGTGAAATTGGAGGGAGTAGCAATCAGCCCCAGCATTTT. Amino acids: CASSEIGGSSNQPQHF.

The chain combines TRBV4-2 with TRBJ1-1, with D tentatively TRBD1 (5 bases). Germline CDR1 is LGHNA and CDR2 is YNFKEQ. The CDR3 sequence is 17 residues long. V lost 4 bases and J 2 bases, leaving 20 bases between the germline ends. CDR3 in DNA: TGTGCCAGCAGCCTCCCTGTAGGGGCAGGCATAAACACTGAAGCTTTCTTT. Translating it yields CASSLPVGAGINTEAFF.

The chain employs TRBV28 and TRBJ1-3; D remains ambiguous. Germline CDR1 MDHEN, CDR2 SYDVKM. The CDR3 loop spans 14 amino acids. Between the trimmed V and J ends, which lost 5 bases and 0 bases, there was a span of 8 bases. Here the CDR3 DNA reads TGTGCCAGCAGTACGAGGAGCTCTGGAAACACCATATATTTT. Its translation: CASSTRSSGNTIYF. The full variable domain, in which reference TRBV28 and TRBJ1-3 provide the parts outside the CDR3, is DVKVTQSSRYLVKRTGEKVFLECVQDMDHENMFWYRQDPGLGLRLIYFSYDVKMKEKGDIPEGYSVSREKKERFSLILESASTNQTSMYLCASSTRSSGNTIYFGEGSWLTVV.

The rearrangement joins TRBV9 to TRBJ2-7; a possible D gene is TRBD1 (6 bases). Trimming left V 3 bases short and J 2 bases short, with 12 bases between. Germline V gene lookup returns CDR1 SGDLS and CDR2 YYNGEE. The CDR3 runs to 14 residues. The CDR3 bases are TGTGCCAGCAGCGAGTACAGGGACACCTACGAGCAGTACTTC. Translated, it gives CASSEYRDTYEQYF.

The chain couples TRBV5-1 to TRBJ2-1, with 11 nucleotides matching TRBD2. Germline V gene lookup returns CDR1 SGHRS and CDR2 YFSETQ. With 5 bases clipped from V and 4 bases from J, the junction kept 5 bases outside the gene matches. CDR3 length: 15 residues. CDR3 in DNA: TGCGCCAGCAGTTCTTCTAGCGGGGGGTACAATGAGCAGTTCTTC. The encoded protein is CASSSSSGGYNEQFF.

This clone was observed once. The chain carries TRBV14 and TRBJ1-1, with 10 bases lining up with TRBD1. J lost 9 bases, V lost 3 bases, and 13 bases had no gene match. CDR3 length equals 16 residues. Per germline, CDR1 SGHDN and CDR2 FVKESK. The CDR3, as DNA: TGTGCCAGCAGCCAGCGACAGGGGGCGAGTGAGGGTAAAGCTTTCTTT. Protein sequence: CASSQRQGASEGKAFF.

The chain carries TRBV28 and TRBJ2-3; 11 nucleotides match TRBD2. CDR3 length: 14 amino acids. The germline V gene has CDR1 MDHEN and CDR2 SYDVKM. J was trimmed by 6 bases and V by 5 bases; bases with no gene match: 4. The CDR3 sequence is CASSISGGDDTQYF. The CDR3 region has the DNA TGTGCCAGCAGTATTAGCGGGGGGGATGATACGCAGTATTTT.

The chain employs TRBV7-2 and TRBJ1-1; unclear D gene. Trimming removed 1 base at V and 3 bases at J, with 12 bases between. This CDR3 comprises 15 residues. The germline CDR1 and CDR2 sequences are SGHTA and FQGNSA. The CDR3 protein is CASSLVGAADTEAFF. The DNA for the CDR3 is TGTGCCAGCAGCTTAGTCGGAGCGGCTGACACTGAAGCTTTCTTT.

The genes are TRBV6-7 and TRBJ1-1, with D possibly TRBD1 on 5 matching bases. TRBV6-7 is placed among ORFs of uncertain function. The CDR3 extends over 18 amino acids. V lost 0 bases to trimming and J lost 7 bases, with 24 bases between them. Here the CDR3 reads CASSYSGEGVPPLVEAFF. As DNA, the CDR3 is TGTGCCAGCAGTTACTCGGGGGAGGGAGTTCCCCCTCTGGTTGAAGCTTTCTTT.

The gene calls are TRBV10-1 and TRBJ2-2; TRBD1 matches 7 bases. The CDR3 runs to 15 residues. After removal of 6 bases from V and 1 base from J, the junction contained 5 bases not matched to a gene. Germline CDR1 is WNHNN and CDR2 is SYGVQD (reference sequence). The CDR3 DNA follows: TGCGCCAGCAGCCCCGGGACAGAGAACACCGGGGAGCTGTTTTTT. Its translation is CASSPGTENTGELFF.

This clone was seen a single time. The J gene is TRBJ1-5, the V gene TRBV6-4; 7 nucleotides align to TRBD1. The CDR3 spans 17 residues. Losses at the gene ends were 2 bases for V and 4 bases for J; bases not matched to a gene: 11. CDR1 is MRHNA, CDR2 SNTAGT, per germline. The CDR3 here is CASSDRRQGRDNQPQHF. DNA of the CDR3: TGTGCCAGCAGTGACCGTCGACAGGGTCGGGATAATCAGCCCCAGCATTTT.

The CDR3 DNA reads as TGTGCCAGCAGCTCTAGGGGGTCGGGGGGTCGCACAGATACGCAGTATTTT. Translating it yields CASSSRGSGGRTDTQYF. The chain has TRBV7-2 and TRBJ2-3; the D gene is possibly TRBD2 (7 bases). Germline V lookup: CDR1 SGHTA, CDR2 FQGNSA. The CDR3 runs to 17 residues. V was shortened by 4 bases and J by 1 base, with 18 bases between the two germline ends.

The J gene is TRBJ2-7, the V gene TRBV21-1; the D call in the table, TRBD1, was not verified against the DNA. TRBV21-1 is a pseudogene. The CDR3 loop spans 15 amino acids. The CDR3 DNA is TGTGCCAGCAGTAGAACAGCCAGTTGCCACTACGAGCAGTACTTC. Amino acids: CASSRTASCHYEQYF.

The chain joins TRBV5-1 to TRBJ2-5; D not resolved. V dropped 3 bases and J dropped 2 bases, with 8 bases sitting between them. CDR1 is SGHRS, CDR2 YFSETQ, per germline. The CDR3 is 13 amino acids. The CDR3 sequence is CASSSLVQETQYF. In DNA, the CDR3 is TGCGCCAGCAGCTCCCTAGTGCAAGAGACCCAGTACTTC.

This clone was counted once. This chain joins TRBV27 and TRBJ2-5; 7 positions match TRBD2. Germline lookup yields CDR1 MNHEY and CDR2 SMNVEV (reference sequence). The CDR3 spans 14 residues. Trimming removed 5 bases from V and 5 bases from J; junction bases left unmatched: 8. CDR3 residues: CASSLWGGLETQYF. CDR3 coding DNA: TGTGCCAGCAGTCTCTGGGGGGGATTGGAGACCCAGTACTTC.

The V call is TRBV3-1 (or the pseudogene TRBV3-2), the J call TRBJ1-6; D not resolved. V was trimmed by 2 bases and J by 7 bases, leaving 9 bases between them. Germline CDR1 and CDR2: LGHDT and YNNKEL (reference sequence). CDR3 length: 14 residues. The CDR3 loop is CASSQPGKNSPLHF. Here the CDR3 DNA reads TGTGCCAGCAGCCAACCGGGAAAGAATTCACCCCTCCACTTT.

This clone has more than one count but fewer than ten. V gene TRBV3-1 (or the pseudogene TRBV3-2) combines with J gene TRBJ2-1; 11 nucleotides agree with TRBD2. Germline-derived CDR1 and CDR2 are LGHDT and YNNKEL (reference sequence). J was trimmed by 4 bases and V by 1 base; bases with no gene match: 6. This CDR3 is 17 amino acids long. The CDR3: CASSQGPSGGIYNEQFF. The CDR3, as DNA: TGTGCCAGCAGCCAAGGGCCTAGCGGGGGGATATACAATGAGCAGTTCTTC.